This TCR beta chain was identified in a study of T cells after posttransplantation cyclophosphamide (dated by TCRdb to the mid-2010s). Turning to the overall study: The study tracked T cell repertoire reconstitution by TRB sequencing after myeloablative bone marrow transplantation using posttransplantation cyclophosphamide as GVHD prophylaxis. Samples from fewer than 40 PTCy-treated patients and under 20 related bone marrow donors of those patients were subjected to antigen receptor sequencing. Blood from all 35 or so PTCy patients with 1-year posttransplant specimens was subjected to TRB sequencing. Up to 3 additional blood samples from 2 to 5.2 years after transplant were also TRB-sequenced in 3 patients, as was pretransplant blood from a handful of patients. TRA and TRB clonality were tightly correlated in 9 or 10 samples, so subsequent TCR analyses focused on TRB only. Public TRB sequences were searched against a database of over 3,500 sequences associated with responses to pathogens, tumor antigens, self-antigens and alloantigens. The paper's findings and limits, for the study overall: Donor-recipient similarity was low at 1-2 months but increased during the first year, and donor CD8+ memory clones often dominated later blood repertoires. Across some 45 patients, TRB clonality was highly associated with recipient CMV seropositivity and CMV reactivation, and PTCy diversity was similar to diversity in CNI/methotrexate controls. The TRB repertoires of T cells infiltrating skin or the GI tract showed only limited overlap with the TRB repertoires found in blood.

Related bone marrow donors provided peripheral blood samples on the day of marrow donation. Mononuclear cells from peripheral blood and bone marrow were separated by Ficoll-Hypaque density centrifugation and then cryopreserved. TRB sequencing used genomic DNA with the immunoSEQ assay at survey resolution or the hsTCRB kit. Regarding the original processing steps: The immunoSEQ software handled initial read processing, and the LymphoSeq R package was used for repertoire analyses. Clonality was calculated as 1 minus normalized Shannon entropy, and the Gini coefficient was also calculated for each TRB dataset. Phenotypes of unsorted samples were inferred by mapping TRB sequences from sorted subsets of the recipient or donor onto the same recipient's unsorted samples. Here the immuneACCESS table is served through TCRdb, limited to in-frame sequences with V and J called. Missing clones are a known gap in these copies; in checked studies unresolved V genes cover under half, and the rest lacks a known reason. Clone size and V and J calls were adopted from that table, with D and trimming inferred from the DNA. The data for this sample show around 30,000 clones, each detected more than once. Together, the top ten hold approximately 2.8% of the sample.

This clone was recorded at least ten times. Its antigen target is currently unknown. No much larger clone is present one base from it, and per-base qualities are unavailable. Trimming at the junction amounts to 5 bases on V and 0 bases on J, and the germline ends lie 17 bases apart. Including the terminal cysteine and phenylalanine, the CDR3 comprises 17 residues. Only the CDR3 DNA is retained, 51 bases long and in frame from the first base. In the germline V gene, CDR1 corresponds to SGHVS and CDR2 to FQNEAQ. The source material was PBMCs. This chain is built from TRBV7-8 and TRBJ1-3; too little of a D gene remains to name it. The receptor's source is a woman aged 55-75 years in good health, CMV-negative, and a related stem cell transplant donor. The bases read TGTGCCAGCAGCCGACGGCTCAGCGAAGTCTCTGGAAACACCATATATTTT. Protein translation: CASSRRLSEVSGNTIYF. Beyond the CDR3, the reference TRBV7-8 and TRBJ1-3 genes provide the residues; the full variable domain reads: GAGVSQSPRYKVAKRGQDVALRCDPISGHVSLFWYQQALGQGPEFLTYFQNEAQLDKSGLPSDRFFAERPEGSVSTLKIQRTQQEDSAVYLCASSRRLSEVSGNTIYFGEGSWLTVV.